This is a list of T cell receptor beta chains from one sample in a study of blood T cell repertoires in COVID-19. The data were produced by immunoSEQ multiplex PCR, yet TCRdb's version contains in-frame clones alone and is incomplete. This sample has around 200,000 clones, with around 80% found just once. Sequenced material: peripheral blood. These receptors came from a woman between 65 and 79 years old with acute or convalescent COVID-19. Both conserved end residues are part of each CDR3. A D gene is named only where the DNA matches it firmly. Not every row has a clone size; where given, it reads once, few, many or a size class.

v_gene,d_gene,abundance,len,j_gene,CDR3aa,CDR3nt
TRBV19,NA,NA,15,TRBJ2-1,CASSRDIASYNEQFF,TGTGCCAGTTCCCGTGACATTGCCTCCTACAATGAGCAGTTCTTC
TRBV19,TRBD2,few,13,TRBJ2-1,CASSQGLGSEQFF,TGTGCCAGTAGCCAGGGACTAGGAAGTGAGCAGTTCTTC
TRBV19,TRBD1,NA,14,TRBJ1-5,CASSIQGARQPQHF,TGTGCCAGTAGTATACAGGGGGCGCGTCAGCCCCAGCATTTT
TRBV28,NA,NA,14,TRBJ1-1,CASSWRQFNTEAFF,TGTGCCAGCAGTTGGAGACAGTTTAACACTGAAGCTTTCTTT
TRBV5-6,NA,NA,13,TRBJ2-5,CASSLVPGETQYF,TGTGCCAGCAGCTTGGTGCCAGGGGAGACCCAGTACTTC
TRBV19,TRBD2,NA,14,TRBJ2-1,CASSIAGTSGEGFF,TGTGCCAGTAGTATCGCCGGGACTAGCGGGGAAGGGTTCTTC
TRBV18,TRBD2,NA,16,TRBJ2-1,CASSPFSGTSYNEQFF,TGTGCCAGCTCACCTTTTAGCGGGACCTCCTACAATGAGCAGTTCTTC
TRBV30,NA,once,13,TRBJ2-3,CAWSTGSTDTQYF,TGTGCCTGGTCAACGGGAAGCACAGATACGCAGTATTTT
TRBV5-1,TRBD1,NA,14,TRBJ2-5,CASSSGQGEETQYF,TGCGCCAGCAGCTCCGGACAGGGGGAAGAGACCCAGTACTTC
TRBV28,TRBD1,NA,13,TRBJ1-1,CASTVDRDTEAFF,TGTGCCAGCACCGTCGACAGGGACACTGAAGCTTTCTTT
TRBV5-8,TRBD2,once,14,TRBJ2-7,CASSLAGGIYEQYF,TGTGCCAGCAGCTTAGCGGGAGGGATTTACGAGCAGTACTTC
TRBV24-1,TRBD1,few,19,TRBJ2-3,CATSDLLLGQGARTDTQYF,TGTGCCACCAGTGATTTGCTCCTGGGACAGGGGGCTCGCACAGATACGCAGTATTTT
TRBV3-1/TRBV3-2,TRBD2,few,16,TRBJ2-1,CASSQDPAGEGNEQFF,TGTGCCAGCAGCCAAGACCCAGCGGGAGAGGGTAATGAGCAGTTCTTC
TRBV9,NA,NA,12,TRBJ2-7,CASSPVEDEQYF,TGTGCCAGCAGCCCGGTAGAAGACGAGCAGTACTTC
TRBV20-1,TRBD2,NA,18,TRBJ2-2,CSASSNSGRGKGTGELFF,TGCAGTGCTAGTAGCAATAGCGGGAGAGGAAAGGGGACCGGGGAGCTGTTTTTT
TRBV6-6,NA,few,16,TRBJ1-6,CASTNRGGSYNSPLHF,TGTGCCAGCACCAACCGGGGGGGGTCGTACAATTCACCCCTCCACTTT
TRBV5-1,TRBD1,NA,16,TRBJ1-2,CASSLAVAGQTYGYTF,TGCGCCAGCAGCTTGGCTGTAGCGGGACAGACATATGGCTACACCTTC
TRBV10-2,NA,NA,12,TRBJ1-1,CASRQPNTEAFF,TGCGCCAGCAGACAGCCGAACACTGAAGCTTTCTTT
TRBV19,NA,NA,14,TRBJ1-2,CASSIGATGDGYTF,TGTGCCAGTAGTATTGGGGCGACAGGAGATGGCTACACCTTC
TRBV5-4,NA,NA,13,TRBJ2-5,CASSLDGSGPMYF,TGTGCCAGCAGCTTGGATGGTAGCGGACCGATGTACTTC
TRBV15,NA,NA,12,TRBJ2-7,CATSRDLVEQYF,TGTGCCACCAGCAGAGACCTAGTTGAGCAGTACTTC
TRBV25-1,TRBD1,NA,13,TRBJ1-2,CASSDRDRGGYTF,TGTGCCAGCAGTGATCGGGACAGGGGTGGCTACACCTTC
TRBV7-3,TRBD1,once,14,TRBJ2-7,CASSFGTGSYEQYF,TGTGCCAGCAGCTTCGGGACAGGCTCCTACGAGCAGTACTTC
TRBV18,NA,NA,14,TRBJ1-1,CASSRDNGGTEAFF,TGTGCCAGCTCAAGGGACAATGGAGGCACTGAAGCTTTCTTT
TRBV3-1/TRBV3-2,NA,NA,12,TRBJ2-5,CASSQVKETQYF,TGTGCCAGCAGCCAAGTCAAAGAGACCCAGTACTTC
TRBV30,NA,NA,14,TRBJ1-1,CAWAQLGGRTEAFF,TGTGCCTGGGCCCAGCTGGGGGGGCGTACTGAAGCTTTCTTT
TRBV5-1,TRBD1,NA,15,TRBJ1-3,CASSWGQSSGNTIYF,TGCGCCAGCAGCTGGGGACAGAGCTCTGGAAACACCATATATTTT
TRBV19,NA,NA,14,TRBJ1-4,CASSIQVSGTKWFF,TGTGCCAGTAGTATACAAGTCTCGGGGACAAAGTGGTTTTTT
TRBV5-8,NA,NA,15,TRBJ2-7,CASSLADIRSYEQYF,TGTGCCAGCAGCTTGGCGGACATTCGGTCCTACGAGCAGTACTTC
TRBV14,NA,few,14,TRBJ1-1,CASSWEGLNTEAFF,TGTGCCAGCAGCTGGGAGGGGTTGAACACTGAAGCTTTCTTT
TRBV19,TRBD1,NA,15,TRBJ1-1,CASSRDSARGTEAFF,TGTGCCAGTAGTCGGGACAGTGCCCGGGGCACTGAAGCTTTCTTT
TRBV28,TRBD1,NA,15,TRBJ1-4,CASSRQGATNEKLFF,TGTGCCAGCAGTCGACAGGGGGCAACTAATGAAAAACTGTTTTTT
TRBV29-1,TRBD1,NA,11,TRBJ1-2,CSVVGTEGYTF,TGCAGCGTTGTAGGGACAGAGGGATACACCTTC
TRBV29-1,NA,NA,13,TRBJ2-2,CSAPGIATGELFF,TGCAGCGCTCCAGGGATAGCCACCGGGGAGCTGTTTTTT
TRBV2,NA,NA,16,TRBJ2-1,CASSLTGAGADNEQFF,TGTGCCAGCAGCCTGACGGGGGCGGGAGCGGACAATGAGCAGTTCTTC
TRBV2,NA,once,15,TRBJ2-7,CASSVDGMVSYEQYF,TGTGCCAGCAGTGTTGACGGGATGGTGTCCTACGAGCAGTACTTC
TRBV5-1,NA,NA,13,TRBJ2-2,CASSLTLAGELFF,TGCGCCAGCAGCTTGACACTAGCCGGGGAGCTGTTTTTT
TRBV23-1,NA,once,10,TRBJ2-1,CASSQREQFF,TGCGCCAGCAGTCAGCGTGAGCAGTTCTTC
TRBV7-8,NA,once,15,TRBJ2-2,CASSSRQAGTGELFF,TGTGCCAGCAGCTCACGACAGGCTGGAACCGGGGAGCTGTTTTTT
TRBV28,TRBD1,NA,16,TRBJ1-3,CASSLYTGTGGNTIYF,TGTGCCAGCAGCCTCTATACCGGGACAGGTGGAAACACCATATATTTT
TRBV7-2,NA,NA,15,TRBJ2-2,CASSLKRGNTGELFF,TGTGCCAGCAGCTTAAAACGGGGGAACACCGGGGAGCTGTTTTTT
TRBV20-1,NA,NA,15,TRBJ1-6,CSASSDSSYNSPLHF,TGCAGTGCTAGTTCCGACAGCTCCTATAATTCACCCCTCCACTTT
TRBV5-1,NA,few,15,TRBJ2-5,CASSLTGTGEETQYF,TGCGCCAGCAGCTTAACCGGGACTGGAGAAGAGACCCAGTACTTC
TRBV5-4,NA,few,16,TRBJ2-5,CASSLEGRQGRKTQYF,TGTGCCAGCAGCTTGGAGGGGAGGCAGGGACGAAAGACCCAGTACTTC
TRBV6-1,TRBD2,NA,16,TRBJ2-7,CASSETSAGGGYEQYF,TGTGCCAGCAGTGAAACATCAGCGGGAGGGGGCTACGAGCAGTACTTC
TRBV19,TRBD2,NA,17,TRBJ2-1,CASSIDPGAGGKREQFF,TGTGCCAGTAGTATAGATCCGGGAGCGGGAGGTAAACGTGAGCAGTTCTTC
TRBV7-2,TRBD1,NA,14,TRBJ1-2,CASSFDRVHKQAHF,TGTGCCAGCAGCTTTGACAGGGTTCACAAACAGGCTCACTTC